This T cell receptor beta chain was identified in a study of blood T cell repertoires in COVID-19. As for the study in general: Material from acute and convalescent COVID-19 was sourced from the United States, Italy and Spain. Sample material is recorded as cDNA or gDNA derived from T cells, B-cell-depleted T cells, or PBMCs.

Method: immunoSEQ multiplex PCR; TCRdb's copy keeps in-frame clones and lacks some. The sample holds under 30,000 clones, 83% seen once. Sequenced material: peripheral blood. This receptor was identified in a human donor in a cohort sampled during active COVID-19.

The CDR3 here is CASSTGQGSAGELFF. DNA for the CDR3: TGTGCCAGCAGTACCGGACAGGGGTCAGCCGGGGAGCTGTTTTTT. This chain links TRBV2 with TRBJ2-2; 9 bases map to TRBD1. Germline trimming cut 5 bases from V and 6 bases from J; bases unmatched to any gene: 7. Germline values: CDR1 SNHLY, CDR2 FYNNEI. This CDR3 is 15 amino acids long.